The clone carrying this TCR beta chain was seen just once. Its antigen is still unknown. This record comes from a study of OX40 agonist ivuxolimab in advanced cancers. General study points: CD4+ and CD8+ T cells in blood underwent clonal expansion by week 6 at 0.1 to 3.0 mg/kg.

TCRdb's table, derived via immunoSEQ multiplex PCR, lists solely in-frame clones and lacks some. Of 35,000 to 55,000 clones listed, about 87% were seen once; the top ten hold 4.5% to 6%. The V and J ends lost 6 bases and 6 bases, in that order; junction bases with no gene match: 6. CDR3 size: 14 residues. CDR1 and CDR2 (germline): SNHLY, FYNNEI. This receptor was identified in an adult with an advanced solid tumor such as melanoma, head and neck, liver or kidney cancer. The gene calls are TRBV2 and TRBJ2-2, with 8 nucleotides matching TRBD1. The sequences come from CD4+ or CD8+ T cells sorted from blood, collected in a trial of the OX40 agonist ivuxolimab. The CDR3 loop reads CASRKTGAPGELFF. Here the CDR3 DNA reads TGTGCCAGCAGAAAGACAGGGGCCCCCGGGGAGCTGTTTTTT.